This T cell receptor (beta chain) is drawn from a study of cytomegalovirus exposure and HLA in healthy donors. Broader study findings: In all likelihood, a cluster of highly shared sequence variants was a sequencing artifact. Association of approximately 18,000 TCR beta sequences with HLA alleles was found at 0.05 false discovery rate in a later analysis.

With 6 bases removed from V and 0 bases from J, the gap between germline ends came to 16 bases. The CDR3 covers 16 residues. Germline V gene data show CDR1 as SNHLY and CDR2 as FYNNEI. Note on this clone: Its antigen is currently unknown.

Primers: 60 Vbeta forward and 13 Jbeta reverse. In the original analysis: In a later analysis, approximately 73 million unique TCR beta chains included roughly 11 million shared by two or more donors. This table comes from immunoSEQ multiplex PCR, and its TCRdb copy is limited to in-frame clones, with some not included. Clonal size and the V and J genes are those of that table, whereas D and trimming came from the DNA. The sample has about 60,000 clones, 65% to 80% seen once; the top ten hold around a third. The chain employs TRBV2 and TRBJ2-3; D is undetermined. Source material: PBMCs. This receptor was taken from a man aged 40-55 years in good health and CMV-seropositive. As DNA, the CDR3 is TGTGCCAGCAGCCTCTCTTGGCCCCCTAGCACAGATACGCAGTATTTT. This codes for CASSLSWPPSTDTQYF.